This T cell receptor (beta chain) was identified in a study of CD8 T cells in ankylosing spondylitis. Quantitative 5'-RACE with molecular barcodes was used to make the TCR beta libraries. Via MiXCR, TCRdb re-called the 5' RACE reads, giving one row per CDR3 protein. Of 300,000 to 350,000 distinct CDR3 sequences listed, roughly 10% are singletons. Findings and caveats of the study: Among TCR beta sequences, a motif of several highly homologous variants appeared characteristic of ankylosing spondylitis blood. Clones linked to disease were reported to show significant enrichment in matched ankylosing spondylitis synovial fluid.

CDR3 size: 15 residues. V was clipped by 4 bases and J by 0 bases, with 10 bases between them. In germline, CDR1 is SGHRS, CDR2 YFSETQ. In its sample, this clonotype was seen many times. Its specificity is not known. The rearrangement joins TRBV5-1 to TRBJ2-2; possibly TRBD1 for D (6 bases). This TCR came from a female donor with ankylosing spondylitis or in good health (not recorded which). Sequenced sample: blood, either unsorted or a sorted T cell fraction (not recorded which). The CDR3 loop reads CASSQGTPNTGELFF. CDR3 coding DNA: TGCGCCAGCAGCCAAGGGACACCGAACACCGGGGAGCTGTTTTTT.